The clone carrying this T cell receptor (beta chain) was counted between two and nine times. Per the authors' pipeline: It was from reference gene primer amplification that nucleated cell counts were estimated. The table came from immunoSEQ multiplex PCR; TCRdb's copy has only in-frame clones and leaves some out. V and J calls and clone size follow that table, whereas D and trimming were derived from the DNA. The sample has about 240,000 clones; roughly four fifths are singletons. The CDR3 consists of 15 residues. Trimming shortened V by 5 bases and J by 2 bases, and 12 bases separated the two germline ends. CDR1 and CDR2 from the germline V gene are SEHNR and FQNEAQ (reference sequence). This sample is part of a study of blood T cell repertoires in COVID-19. About the study: Italy, Spain and the United States were the sources of the convalescent and acute COVID-19 samples. The analysed material was cDNA or gDNA that came from T cells, B-cell-depleted T cells, or PBMCs.

The genes are TRBV7-9 and TRBJ1-4, with D perhaps matching TRBD1 (5 bases). Sequenced material: peripheral blood. This TCR derives from a woman between 18 and 30 years old with acute or convalescent COVID-19. The CDR3 sequence is CASSAARGTNEKLFF. The CDR3, as DNA: TGTGCCAGCAGCGCCGCGCGGGGCACTAATGAAAAACTGTTTTTT.